This is a list of T cell receptor beta chains from one sample in a study of control samples from healthy donors and cancer patients. Only in-frame clones appear in the TCRdb table, and some are missing; sequencing was by immunoSEQ multiplex PCR. This repertoire shows 90,000 to 110,000 clones, 85% to 90% found once; its top ten account for 15% to 20%. Sequences were obtained from blood. The source of these receptors is a woman aged 45-65 years in good health. The CDR3 runs from the conserved cysteine through the conserved F or W. The order of the fields is clone size, V gene, D gene, J gene, CDR3 protein, CDR3 DNA. D genes are given only for firm matches. Size tells how often a clone was seen (once, few, many) or the class of an expanded clone, and some rows leave it out.

clone size: -; V gene: TRBV3-1/TRBV3-2; D gene: -; J gene: TRBJ2-5; CDR3 protein: CASSQNRKETQYF; CDR3 DNA: TGTGCCAGCAGCCAAAACAGAAAAGAGACCCAGTACTTC
clone size: -; V gene: TRBV4-2; D gene: -; J gene: TRBJ1-1; CDR3 protein: CASSQGKGEGDTEAFF; CDR3 DNA: TGTGCCAGCAGCCAAGGGAAGGGGGAGGGAGACACTGAAGCTTTCTTT
clone size: -; V gene: TRBV25-1; D gene: TRBD1; J gene: TRBJ1-1; CDR3 protein: CASSDWTGGGDTEAFF; CDR3 DNA: TGTGCCAGCAGTGACTGGACAGGGGGAGGGGACACTGAAGCTTTCTTT
clone size: -; V gene: TRBV5-5; D gene: -; J gene: TRBJ1-1; CDR3 protein: CASSFYRGNTEAFF; CDR3 DNA: TGTGCCAGCAGCTTTTACAGAGGGAACACTGAAGCTTTCTTT
clone size: -; V gene: TRBV27; D gene: -; J gene: TRBJ1-5; CDR3 protein: CASSPQGLSNQPQHF; CDR3 DNA: TGTGCCAGCAGTCCTCAAGGACTCAGCAATCAGCCCCAGCATTTT
clone size: -; V gene: TRBV3-1/TRBV3-2; D gene: -; J gene: TRBJ1-1; CDR3 protein: CASSQATNEAFF; CDR3 DNA: TGTGCCAGCAGCCAAGCCACAAATGAAGCTTTCTTT
clone size: -; V gene: TRBV4-1; D gene: TRBD2; J gene: TRBJ2-1; CDR3 protein: CASSQGGRASGRGEQFF; CDR3 DNA: TGCGCCAGCAGCCAAGGGGGGAGGGCTAGCGGGAGGGGTGAGCAGTTCTTC
clone size: -; V gene: TRBV19; D gene: -; J gene: TRBJ2-2; CDR3 protein: CASSIFRNTGELFF; CDR3 DNA: TGTGCCAGTAGTATTTTCAGGAACACCGGGGAGCTGTTTTTT
clone size: -; V gene: TRBV29-1; D gene: TRBD1; J gene: TRBJ1-2; CDR3 protein: CSVDLRTGETNQNGYTF; CDR3 DNA: TGCAGCGTTGATTTAAGGACAGGGGAAACGAATCAGAATGGCTACACCTTC
clone size: -; V gene: TRBV6-2/TRBV6-3; D gene: -; J gene: TRBJ2-2; CDR3 protein: CASSYSETGELFF; CDR3 DNA: TGTGCCAGCAGTTACTCGGAGACCGGGGAGCTGTTTTTT
clone size: -; V gene: TRBV6-5; D gene: -; J gene: TRBJ1-5; CDR3 protein: CASSSGRLNQPQHF; CDR3 DNA: TGTGCCAGCTCTTCAGGGAGATTAAATCAGCCCCAGCATTTT
clone size: -; V gene: TRBV5-4; D gene: TRBD1; J gene: TRBJ1-2; CDR3 protein: CASSPWDRPYGYTF; CDR3 DNA: TGTGCCAGCAGCCCCTGGGACAGGCCCTATGGCTACACCTTC
clone size: -; V gene: TRBV7-3; D gene: TRBD1; J gene: TRBJ2-6; CDR3 protein: CASSLRGQYSSGANVLTF; CDR3 DNA: TGTGCCAGCAGCTTAAGGGGACAGTACTCCTCTGGGGCCAACGTCCTGACTTTC
clone size: -; V gene: TRBV19; D gene: TRBD2; J gene: TRBJ2-2; CDR3 protein: CASFLAGGPGGELFF; CDR3 DNA: TGTGCCAGCTTTCTAGCGGGAGGGCCTGGCGGGGAGCTGTTTTTT
clone size: once; V gene: TRBV7-7; D gene: TRBD1; J gene: TRBJ1-2; CDR3 protein: CASSFSRGTGSYGYTF; CDR3 DNA: TGTGCCAGCAGTTTTTCGAGAGGGACAGGGAGCTATGGCTACACCTTC
clone size: -; V gene: TRBV5-1; D gene: -; J gene: TRBJ2-7; CDR3 protein: CASSFTGYEQYF; CDR3 DNA: TGCGCCAGCAGCTTCACGGGCTACGAGCAGTACTTC
clone size: -; V gene: TRBV27; D gene: TRBD1; J gene: TRBJ1-4; CDR3 protein: CASSTLQGAGNEKLFF; CDR3 DNA: TGTGCCAGCAGTACGCTCCAGGGGGCGGGTAATGAAAAACTGTTTTTT
clone size: -; V gene: TRBV10-3; D gene: -; J gene: TRBJ1-4; CDR3 protein: CAISQQPATNEKLFF; CDR3 DNA: TGTGCCATCAGTCAACAGCCCGCCACTAATGAAAAACTGTTTTTT
clone size: -; V gene: TRBV2; D gene: -; J gene: TRBJ2-2; CDR3 protein: CASKVRGGGELFF; CDR3 DNA: TGTGCCAGCAAAGTGAGGGGGGGCGGGGAGCTGTTTTTT
clone size: -; V gene: TRBV12-3/TRBV12-4; D gene: -; J gene: TRBJ1-5; CDR3 protein: CATRPGLGQPQHF; CDR3 DNA: TGTGCCACACGCCCGGGGCTGGGTCAGCCCCAGCATTTT
clone size: -; V gene: TRBV9; D gene: TRBD2; J gene: TRBJ2-2; CDR3 protein: CASSGKGLANTGELFF; CDR3 DNA: TGTGCCAGCAGCGGTAAGGGACTAGCTAATACCGGGGAGCTGTTTTTT
clone size: -; V gene: TRBV18; D gene: -; J gene: TRBJ2-5; CDR3 protein: CASSPSGHRETQYF; CDR3 DNA: TGTGCCAGCTCACCATCGGGGCACAGAGAGACCCAGTACTTC
clone size: once; V gene: TRBV7-6; D gene: -; J gene: TRBJ1-2; CDR3 protein: CASSSGGFRDYGYTF; CDR3 DNA: TGTGCCAGCAGCTCTGGAGGGTTTCGGGACTATGGCTACACCTTC
clone size: -; V gene: TRBV18; D gene: -; J gene: TRBJ2-5; CDR3 protein: CASSPPSSGTQYF; CDR3 DNA: TGTGCCAGCTCACCACCTAGCTCGGGGACCCAGTACTTC
clone size: -; V gene: TRBV4-1; D gene: -; J gene: TRBJ1-5; CDR3 protein: CATTRVGNQPQHF; CDR3 DNA: TGCGCCACCACTCGGGTCGGCAATCAGCCCCAGCATTTT
clone size: -; V gene: TRBV7-9; D gene: -; J gene: TRBJ1-1; CDR3 protein: CASSLEVTAWTEAFF; CDR3 DNA: TGTGCCAGCAGCTTAGAGGTAACGGCCTGGACTGAAGCTTTCTTT
clone size: -; V gene: TRBV6-1; D gene: -; J gene: TRBJ2-5; CDR3 protein: CASSETWETQYF; CDR3 DNA: TGTGCCAGCAGTGAAACTTGGGAGACCCAGTACTTC
clone size: -; V gene: TRBV6-5; D gene: -; J gene: TRBJ1-3; CDR3 protein: CASSLGTARNTIYF; CDR3 DNA: TGTGCCAGCAGTCTTGGGACCGCTCGAAACACCATATATTTT
clone size: -; V gene: TRBV3-1/TRBV3-2; D gene: TRBD1; J gene: TRBJ1-5; CDR3 protein: CASSQYSTGGRNQPQHF; CDR3 DNA: TGTGCCAGCAGCCAATATTCCACAGGGGGCCGCAATCAGCCCCAGCATTTT
clone size: few; V gene: TRBV6-6; D gene: -; J gene: TRBJ2-7; CDR3 protein: CASRRTPLTYEQYF; CDR3 DNA: TGTGCCAGCCGACGGACTCCCCTTACCTACGAGCAGTACTTC
clone size: -; V gene: TRBV30; D gene: -; J gene: TRBJ1-1; CDR3 protein: CAWSALGLPSTEAFF; CDR3 DNA: TGTGCCTGGAGTGCCCTCGGACTTCCAAGCACTGAAGCTTTCTTT
clone size: -; V gene: TRBV15; D gene: TRBD2; J gene: TRBJ2-5; CDR3 protein: CATIGIAGARETQYF; CDR3 DNA: TGTGCCACCATAGGTATAGCGGGGGCCCGGGAGACCCAGTACTTC
clone size: -; V gene: TRBV7-2; D gene: -; J gene: TRBJ2-2; CDR3 protein: CASSLLVSNGELFF; CDR3 DNA: TGTGCCAGCAGCTTACTAGTTAGTAACGGGGAGCTGTTTTTT
clone size: -; V gene: TRBV18; D gene: -; J gene: TRBJ2-5; CDR3 protein: CASSFDRFGETQYF; CDR3 DNA: TGTGCCAGCTCATTCGACAGATTTGGGGAGACCCAGTACTTC
clone size: few; V gene: TRBV6-6; D gene: -; J gene: TRBJ1-3; CDR3 protein: CASNGDVASGNTIYF; CDR3 DNA: TGTGCCAGCAACGGGGATGTAGCCTCTGGAAACACCATATATTTT
clone size: -; V gene: TRBV28; D gene: TRBD2; J gene: TRBJ2-5; CDR3 protein: CASTPAGVFQETQYF; CDR3 DNA: TGTGCCAGCACCCCTGCGGGGGTGTTTCAAGAGACCCAGTACTTC
clone size: -; V gene: TRBV19; D gene: -; J gene: TRBJ2-2; CDR3 protein: CASNSAGELFF; CDR3 DNA: TGTGCCAGTAATTCCGCCGGGGAGCTGTTTTTT
clone size: -; V gene: TRBV7-2; D gene: -; J gene: TRBJ2-1; CDR3 protein: CASSLEPRASYNEQFF; CDR3 DNA: TGTGCCAGCAGCTTAGAACCACGAGCGTCCTACAATGAGCAGTTCTTC
clone size: -; V gene: TRBV7-9; D gene: TRBD2; J gene: TRBJ2-3; CDR3 protein: CASSLRLAGPDTQYF; CDR3 DNA: TGTGCCAGCAGCTTAAGACTAGCGGGACCAGATACGCAGTATTTT
clone size: -; V gene: TRBV6-5; D gene: -; J gene: TRBJ2-7; CDR3 protein: CASSYRGYSYEQYF; CDR3 DNA: TGTGCCAGCAGTTACAGGGGGTACTCCTACGAGCAGTACTTC
clone size: once; V gene: TRBV4-1; D gene: -; J gene: TRBJ1-1; CDR3 protein: CASSPNLYLEAFF; CDR3 DNA: TGCGCCAGCAGCCCGAACCTATACCTTGAAGCTTTCTTT
clone size: -; V gene: TRBV6-2/TRBV6-3; D gene: -; J gene: TRBJ2-5; CDR3 protein: CASSRTGFGETQYF; CDR3 DNA: TGTGCCAGCAGTCGAACAGGGTTTGGAGAGACCCAGTACTTC
clone size: -; V gene: TRBV12-3/TRBV12-4; D gene: -; J gene: TRBJ1-5; CDR3 protein: CASSLFGNQPQHF; CDR3 DNA: TGTGCCAGCAGTTTATTCGGCAATCAGCCCCAGCATTTT